The 10 T cell receptor beta chains reported below all come from one sample, sequenced in a study of blood T cell repertoires in COVID-19. Libraries were prepared by immunoSEQ multiplex PCR; TCRdb keeps only in-frame clonotypes and omits some of them. Here the sample spans 350,000 to 450,000 clones, 80% to 90% being singletons. The sequencing sample was made of PBMCs or T cells enriched from blood (not recorded which). These receptors were taken from a man aged 25-45 years who had recovered from COVID-19.

The chain joins TRBV5-5 to TRBJ2-5, with 7 nucleotides matching TRBD2. Germline assignment: CDR1 SGHKS and CDR2 YYEKEE (reference sequence). After removal of 2 bases from V and 7 bases from J, the junction contained 14 bases not matched to a gene. The CDR3 sequence is 16 residues long. The CDR3 DNA follows: TGTGCCAGCAGCTTTTCATGGAGGACGGGAGGCGGGACCCAGTACTTC. Translation: CASSFSWRTGGGTQYF.

The gene calls are TRBV14 and TRBJ2-3, with TRBD1 as a possible D gene (5 bases). CDR3 length equals 16 residues. Germline CDR1 SGHDN, CDR2 FVKESK. V was trimmed by 0 bases and J by 3 bases, leaving 13 bases between them. This CDR3 reads CASSQDLGHSTDTQYF. The DNA of the CDR3 is TGTGCCAGCAGCCAAGATCTGGGGCACAGTACAGATACGCAGTATTTT. Variable domain in full (rest from reference TRBV14 and TRBJ2-3): EAGVTQFPSHSVIEKGQTVTLRCDPISGHDNLYWYRRVMGKEIKFLLHFVKESKQDESGMPNNRFLAERTGGTYSTLKVQPAELEDSGVYFCASSQDLGHSTDTQYFGPGTRLTVL.

The CDR3: CASNNRGPDTEAFF. The CDR3 bases are TGCGCCAGCAATAACAGGGGCCCGGACACTGAAGCTTTCTTT. The gene calls are TRBV10-2 and TRBJ1-1; 7 bases are shared with TRBD1. Germline lookup yields CDR1 WSHSY and CDR2 SAAADI. The CDR3 runs to 14 residues. V lost 7 bases and J lost 3; bases outside the gene matches: 8.

This chain links TRBV27 with TRBJ2-1; 10 bases line up with TRBD1. Per germline, CDR1 MNHEY and CDR2 SMNVEV (reference sequence). This CDR3 is built from 13 residues. With V trimmed by 9 bases and J by 10 bases, 9 bases remained unmatched. The CDR3 reads CARDGTGENEQFF. CDR3 coding DNA: TGTGCCAGGGATGGGACAGGGGAAAACGAGCAGTTCTTC.

The chain joins TRBV3-1 (or the pseudogene TRBV3-2) to TRBJ1-2; D ambiguous. CDR1 and CDR2 (germline): LGHDT, YNNKEL (reference sequence). Between the trimmed V and J ends, which lost 4 bases and 0 bases, there was a span of 9 bases. This CDR3 contains 14 residues. CDR3 amino acids: CASSPGGSNYGYTF. CDR3 in DNA: TGTGCCAGCAGCCCGGGAGGATCTAACTATGGCTACACCTTC.

This chain joins TRBV11-2 and TRBJ2-7; D is perhaps TRBD2 (7 bases). The germline gives CDR1 SGHAT, CDR2 FQNNGV. The CDR3 totals 13 residues. Deletions cut 5 bases from V and 6 bases from J, with 14 bases between. The CDR3 protein is CASSPGGGGEQYF. The CDR3 DNA sequence: TGTGCCAGCAGCCCCGGGGGAGGGGGCGAGCAGTACTTC.

The V and J genes are TRBV6-5 and TRBJ2-6; D gene ambiguous. V was pared by 10 bases and J by 3 bases, with 7 bases between. The CDR3 runs to 12 residues. Germline V CDR1 and CDR2: MNHEY, SVGAGI. The CDR3 here is CATNGGANVLTF. CDR3 bases: TGTGCCACAAACGGTGGGGCCAACGTCCTGACTTTC.

The V and J genes are TRBV28 and TRBJ1-2, with 7 bases lining up with TRBD1. Losses at the gene ends were 2 bases for V and 7 bases for J; bases not matched to a gene: 4. The CDR3 sequence is 13 residues long. CDR1 and CDR2 from the germline V gene are MDHEN and SYDVKM. The CDR3 coding sequence is TGTGCCAGCAGTTTAGACAGGGAAGGTGGCTACACCTTC. Protein product: CASSLDREGGYTF.

The chain couples TRBV19 to TRBJ1-1; D not certain. V lost 4 bases to trimming and J lost 7 bases, with 19 bases between them. The CDR3 has 15 amino acids. Germline CDR1 and CDR2: LNHDA and SQIVND (reference sequence). The CDR3 bases are TGTGCCAGTAGTACGTCGCGGGTGGCAACCCATGAAGCTTTCTTT. Protein: CASSTSRVATHEAFF.

This chain links TRBV5-1 with TRBJ2-7; D not certain. Trimming shortened V by 2 bases and J by 2 bases, and 8 bases separated the two germline ends. This CDR3 has 13 amino acids. From germline, CDR1 is SGHRS and CDR2 YFSETQ. The CDR3 DNA reads as TGCGCCAGCAGCTTTGACTTAGCCTACGAGCAGTACTTC. This gives the protein CASSFDLAYEQYF.